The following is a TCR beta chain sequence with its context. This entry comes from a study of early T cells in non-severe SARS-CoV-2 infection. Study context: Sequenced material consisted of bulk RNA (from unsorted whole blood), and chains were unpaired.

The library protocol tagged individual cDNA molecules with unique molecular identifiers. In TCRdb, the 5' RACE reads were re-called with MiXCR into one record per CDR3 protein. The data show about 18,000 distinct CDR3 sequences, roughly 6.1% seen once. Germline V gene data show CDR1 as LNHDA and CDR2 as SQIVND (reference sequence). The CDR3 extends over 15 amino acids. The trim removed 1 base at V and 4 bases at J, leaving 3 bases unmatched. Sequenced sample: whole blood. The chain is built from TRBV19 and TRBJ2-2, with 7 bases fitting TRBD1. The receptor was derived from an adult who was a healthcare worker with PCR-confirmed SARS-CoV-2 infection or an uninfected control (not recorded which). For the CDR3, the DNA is TGTGCCAGTAGTATAGGGGACAGATTCACCGGGGAGCTGTTTTTT. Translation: CASSIGDRFTGELFF.